This is a list of T cell receptor beta chains from one sample in a study of blood T cell repertoires in COVID-19. Sequenced by immunoSEQ multiplex PCR; TCRdb stores in-frame clones only, minus some. The table records about 170,000 clones, approximately 86% of them present only once. Sequencing was done on a sample of peripheral blood. The origin of the receptors is a woman aged 40 to 50 with COVID-19, enrolled during active disease. Each CDR3 is given with its conserved first and last residue. The order of the fields is clone size, V gene, J gene, D gene, CDR3 protein, CDR3 DNA. A D gene is named only where the DNA matches it firmly. The size entry is marked missing in some rows and otherwise reads once, few, many or a size class.

-	TRBV19	TRBJ1-6	-	CASNGDSDSPLHF	TGTGCCAGTAACGGGGACTCGGATTCACCCCTCCACTTT
-	TRBV30	TRBJ2-2	-	CAWSVLSFGELFF	TGTGCCTGGAGTGTACTAAGCTTCGGGGAGCTGTTTTTT
-	TRBV2	TRBJ2-7	-	CASSSQGYYEQYF	TGTGCCAGCAGTTCCCAGGGCTACTACGAGCAGTACTTC
-	TRBV10-3	TRBJ1-3	TRBD1	CAISGPGQGKGAGNTIYF	TGTGCCATCAGTGGGCCGGGACAGGGGAAGGGTGCTGGAAACACCATATATTTT
-	TRBV6-4	TRBJ2-6	TRBD2	CASSPSGLAGVVSGANVLTF	TGTGCCAGCAGTCCCTCGGGACTAGCGGGAGTGGTTTCTGGGGCCAACGTCCTGACTTTC
-	TRBV7-2	TRBJ2-5	TRBD2	CASSLIPGGPQETQYF	TGTGCCAGCAGCTTAATCCCGGGAGGGCCTCAAGAGACCCAGTACTTC
-	TRBV5-5	TRBJ2-5	-	CASSFSGRQETQYF	TGTGCCAGCAGCTTTAGTGGCAGGCAAGAGACCCAGTACTTC
-	TRBV19	TRBJ1-2	-	CASSNNRSPANYGYTF	TGTGCCAGTAGTAACAACAGGTCTCCAGCTAACTATGGCTACACCTTC
-	TRBV5-4	TRBJ2-1	TRBD2	CASSNSGGAYNEQFF	TGTGCCAGCAGCAATAGCGGGGGGGCCTACAATGAGCAGTTCTTC
-	TRBV19	TRBJ2-1	-	CASSLQGRRYNEQFF	TGTGCCAGTAGTTTACAGGGCCGCCGCTACAATGAGCAGTTCTTC
once	TRBV3-1/TRBV3-2	TRBJ2-7	-	CASSQDKGLGPSSYEQYF	TGTGCCAGCAGCCAAGATAAAGGGTTGGGGCCAAGCTCCTACGAGCAGTACTTC
-	TRBV9	TRBJ2-1	-	CASSVVPVLDEQFF	TGTGCCAGCAGCGTAGTCCCAGTTCTCGATGAGCAGTTCTTC
-	TRBV7-8	TRBJ1-4	-	CASSLFTRQDLATNEKLFF	TGTGCCAGCAGCTTATTTACCCGACAGGACCTTGCAACTAATGAAAAACTGTTTTTT
once	TRBV9	TRBJ1-6	TRBD1	CASSPRTGTGIDYNSPLHF	TGTGCCAGCAGTCCTAGAACCGGGACAGGGATCGACTATAATTCACCCCTCCACTTT
once	TRBV28	TRBJ1-2	-	CAAGWPGGYTF	TGTGCCGCCGGGTGGCCGGGTGGCTACACCTTC
-	TRBV2	TRBJ1-3	-	CASTRQETLSGNTIYF	TGTGCCAGCACTCGACAGGAGACACTCTCTGGAAACACCATATATTTT
-	TRBV7-9	TRBJ2-2	-	CASSAGTGELFF	TGTGCCAGCAGCGCAGGGACCGGGGAGCTGTTTTTT
-	TRBV6-1	TRBJ1-4	TRBD1	CASSEGGTGGRKLFF	TGTGCCAGCAGTGAAGGAGGGACAGGGGGACGAAAACTGTTTTTT
-	TRBV4-2	TRBJ2-1	TRBD2	CASSQLEDYIPGGEQFF	TGTGCCAGCAGCCAACTTGAGGACTACATCCCGGGAGGGGAGCAGTTCTTC
-	TRBV11-2	TRBJ2-2	-	CASSTTRHTGELFF	TGTGCCAGCAGTACTACACGGCACACCGGGGAGCTGTTTTTT
-	TRBV27	TRBJ2-1	TRBD1	CASSSRGTVSPYNEQFF	TGTGCCAGCAGTTCCCGTGGGACAGTCAGCCCCTACAATGAGCAGTTCTTC
-	TRBV5-4	TRBJ2-3	-	CASSARDLYTDTQYF	TGTGCCAGCAGCGCCAGGGACTTATACACAGATACGCAGTATTTT
once	TRBV28	TRBJ2-5	TRBD2	CASSTVLAGFKTQYF	TGTGCCAGCAGTACGGTATTAGCGGGATTCAAGACCCAGTACTTC
-	TRBV5-1	TRBJ2-5	-	CASSLGGEETQYF	TGCGCCAGCAGCTTGGGCGGTGAGGAGACCCAGTACTTC
-	TRBV9	TRBJ2-3	TRBD2	CASSKRTSGGSTDTQYF	TGTGCCAGCAGCAAACGGACTAGCGGGGGTAGCACAGATACGCAGTATTTT
once	TRBV7-6	TRBJ1-4	-	CASSLIPGGGTNEKLFF	TGTGCCAGCAGCTTAATCCCCGGGGGGGGTACAAATGAAAAACTGTTTTTT
-	TRBV6-6	TRBJ2-1	TRBD2	CASPPPSGESDAQFF	TGTGCCAGCCCCCCGCCTAGCGGGGAATCGGATGCGCAGTTCTTC
once	TRBV7-7	TRBJ2-1	-	CASSLDGGGEQFF	TGTGCTAGCAGCCTGGACGGAGGTGGTGAGCAGTTCTTC
-	TRBV7-3	TRBJ2-1	-	CASSAGESSYNEQFF	TGTGCCAGCAGCGCCGGAGAGAGCTCCTACAATGAGCAGTTCTTC
-	TRBV24-1	TRBJ2-7	-	CATSDFYRDPYEQYF	TGTGCCACCAGTGATTTTTACAGGGATCCCTACGAGCAGTACTTC
-	TRBV18	TRBJ2-3	-	CASSPPSPSTDTQYF	TGTGCCAGCTCCCCCCCGAGCCCGTCCACAGATACGCAGTATTTT
once	TRBV18	TRBJ2-2	-	CASSPQAGERTGELFF	TGTGCCAGCTCACCACAGGCAGGGGAGAGGACCGGGGAGCTGTTTTTT
-	TRBV12-3/TRBV12-4	TRBJ2-2	-	CASSPGVTGELFF	TGTGCCAGCAGCCCGGGGGTCACCGGGGAGCTGTTTTTT
-	TRBV11-2	TRBJ2-3	-	CASNRAGTDTQYF	TGTGCCAGCAACAGGGCTGGCACAGATACGCAGTATTTT
-	TRBV4-1	TRBJ2-7	-	CASSQDGGAGNEQYF	TGCGCCAGCAGCCAAGACGGAGGCGCGGGGAACGAGCAGTACTTC
-	TRBV28	TRBJ2-5	TRBD1	CASRRDRVETQYF	TGTGCCAGCAGACGGGACAGGGTGGAGACCCAGTACTTC
-	TRBV28	TRBJ2-5	-	CASSPGETQYF	TGTGCCAGCAGTCCCGGTGAGACCCAGTACTTC
-	TRBV6-1	TRBJ1-6	-	CASSARGAYGNSPLHF	TGTGCCAGCAGTGCGCGGGGGGCGTACGGTAATTCACCCCTCCACTTT
-	TRBV10-1	TRBJ2-3	-	CASSAGTDTQYF	TGCGCCAGCAGTGCTGGCACAGATACGCAGTATTTT
few	TRBV6-5	TRBJ1-1	-	CASRRSMNTEAFF	TGTGCCAGCAGAAGGAGTATGAACACTGAAGCTTTCTTT
-	TRBV7-2	TRBJ2-1	-	CASSLAESSYNEQFF	TGTGCCAGCAGCTTGGCGGAAAGCTCCTACAATGAGCAGTTCTTC
-	TRBV6-5	TRBJ2-1	-	CASGTEPLSYNEQFF	TGTGCCAGCGGGACTGAACCACTTTCGTACAATGAGCAGTTCTTC
-	TRBV10-3	TRBJ2-2	-	CAITKGTGELFF	TGTGCCATCACCAAGGGGACCGGGGAGCTGTTTTTT
-	TRBV5-6	TRBJ2-3	TRBD2	CASSTAGGAAQYF	TGTGCCAGCAGCACCGCCGGGGGGGCTGCGCAGTATTTT
once	TRBV2	TRBJ2-3	-	CASSVGGDIQGFTDTQYF	TGTGCCAGCAGTGTAGGGGGGGATATACAGGGATTCACAGATACGCAGTATTTT
-	TRBV10-2	TRBJ2-7	-	CASRPGGNEQYF	TGCGCCAGCAGACCAGGTGGAAACGAGCAGTACTTC
-	TRBV20-1	TRBJ1-4	-	CSASSHEKLFF	TGCAGTGCTAGCAGTCATGAAAAACTGTTTTTT
-	TRBV2	TRBJ1-2	-	CASKGRADYGYTF	TGTGCCAGCAAGGGCAGGGCGGACTATGGCTACACCTTC
-	TRBV6-6	TRBJ2-3	TRBD1	CASSYAGGSDTQYF	TGTGCCAGCAGTTACGCAGGGGGATCGGATACGCAGTATTTT
-	TRBV10-1	TRBJ2-7	TRBD2	CASSSGRNYEQYF	TGCGCCAGCAGCAGCGGGAGAAATTACGAGCAGTACTTC
-	TRBV2	TRBJ1-4	-	CASSESRVFLGKLFF	TGTGCCAGCAGTGAATCACGGGTCTTCCTGGGAAAACTGTTTTTT
-	TRBV3-1/TRBV3-2	TRBJ2-1	TRBD2	CASSLSRLAGGQSRSYNEQFF	TGTGCCAGCAGCCTTTCACGACTAGCGGGTGGCCAATCTCGCTCCTACAATGAGCAGTTCTTC
-	TRBV29-1	TRBJ2-2	TRBD1	CSADRANTGELFF	TGCAGCGCGGACAGGGCGAACACCGGGGAGCTGTTTTTT
-	TRBV5-6	TRBJ2-4	-	CASSFSRRNIQYF	TGTGCCAGCAGCTTTTCTAGGAGGAACATTCAGTACTTC
-	TRBV9	TRBJ2-7	TRBD2	CASSVGLADQFSYEQYF	TGTGCCAGCAGCGTAGGTCTAGCGGACCAGTTCTCCTACGAGCAGTACTTC
-	TRBV27	TRBJ1-1	-	CASMGAWNTEAFF	TGTGCCAGCATGGGGGCCTGGAACACTGAAGCTTTCTTT
-	TRBV13	TRBJ1-4	-	CASTIRGTNEKLFF	TGTGCCAGCACCATACGAGGAACTAATGAAAAACTGTTTTTT
-	TRBV9	TRBJ2-2	-	CASNRWGDQNTGELFF	TGTGCCAGCAACCGTTGGGGAGACCAGAACACCGGGGAGCTGTTTTTT
once	TRBV7-3	TRBJ2-2	TRBD2	CASSSGLAGAPTGELFF	TGTGCCAGCAGCTCCGGACTAGCGGGAGCCCCCACCGGGGAGCTGTTTTTT
-	TRBV3-1/TRBV3-2	TRBJ2-1	-	CASSRETDNEQFF	TGTGCCAGCAGCCGCGAGACAGACAATGAGCAGTTCTTC